Only one count was recorded for the clone carrying this T cell receptor beta chain. This sample is drawn from a study of blood T cell repertoires in COVID-19. For the study at large: Sources were T cells, B-cell-depleted T cells, or PBMCs; the material itself was cDNA or gDNA.

Participants came from about 23 US areas, aged roughly 18 to 95 years. Clinical history reported by participants formed the basis on which cohorts were assigned. Original methodology: Amplified reference gene primers provided the basis for estimating nucleated cell counts. TCRdb's table, derived via immunoSEQ multiplex PCR, lists solely in-frame clones and lacks some. V and J calls and clone size are those listed in that table; D and trimming were worked out from the DNA. Of approximately 150,000 clones in the sample, 87% were seen once. V gave up 7 bases and J gave up 7 bases; unmatched junction bases: 7. This CDR3 has 13 amino acids.

The chain combines TRBV12-3 or TRBV12-4 with TRBJ2-7, with 10 bases that match TRBD1. Input material: PBMCs or T cells enriched from blood (not recorded which). This TCR was recovered from a woman aged 40 to 50 who had been exposed to COVID-19. This CDR3 reads CASKGQGVGEQYF. The CDR3 DNA sequence: TGTGCCAGCAAAGGACAGGGGGTAGGGGAGCAGTACTTC.